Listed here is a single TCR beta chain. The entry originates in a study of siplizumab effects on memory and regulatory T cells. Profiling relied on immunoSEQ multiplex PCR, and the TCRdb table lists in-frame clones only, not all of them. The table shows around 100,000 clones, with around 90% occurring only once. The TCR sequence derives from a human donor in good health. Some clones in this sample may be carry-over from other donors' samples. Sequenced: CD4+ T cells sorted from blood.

The CDR3 DNA reads TGCGCCAGCAGCTCGGGACAGGGGACTCACACAGATACGCAGTATTTT. As protein: CASSSGQGTHTDTQYF. The chain is built from TRBV5-1 and TRBJ2-3; 10 nucleotides align to TRBD1. CDR3 size: 16 residues. V trimming: 3 bases; J trimming: 2 bases; junction bases outside the gene matches: 6. The germline V gene encodes CDR1 SGHRS and CDR2 YFSETQ.